This T cell receptor beta chain derives from a study of beta chain features in type 1 diabetes (dated by TCRdb to 2017 to 2018). For context, the study as a whole: No differences in mean age, gender distribution, total cell number or subset yield were found between patients and healthy donors. A total of 90 million to 120 million sorted cells were examined across all samples, and a strong correlation was observed between cell number per subset and RNA yield. The study compared the TCRB repertoires of sorted circulating CD4+ T cell subsets in recently diagnosed type 1 diabetes patients with those in matched healthy donors. Regulatory and stem cell-like memory subsets were obtained from only 8 patients and about 8 healthy donors, while naive and central memory subsets were obtained from all 30 or so donors.

The investigation overall reported the following: Because small numbers of individuals were included in the HLA sub-analyses, any influence of HLA type on TCRB rearrangement was left unresolved. PCR might favor shorter templates, but patient and control samples were amplified and corrected together, so any skew would affect both groups equally. Sequencing cDNA rather than genomic DNA could over-represent highly expressing activated cells, although activation and CD3 levels did not differ between groups. In all four CD4+ subsets, TCRB CDR3 length was moderately but significantly shorter in type 1 diabetes patients. The naive, central memory and regulatory TCRB repertoires appeared to resemble one another more closely among patients than among healthy donors. Patients with type 1 diabetes made fewer insertions and deleted more nucleotides at VDJ recombination sites, implying thymic rearrangement abnormalities.

The CDR1 and CDR2 encoded by the germline V gene are MDHEN and SYDVKM. V sheds 8 bases and J sheds 3 bases, leaving 22 bases between their ends. The CDR3 runs 16 residues from the cysteine to the phenylalanine. Left in the record is the CDR3 DNA by itself, 48 bases read in frame from the first base. The High Capacity cDNA Reverse Transcription Kit was used to reverse transcribe all of the isolated RNA, meaning that expressed TCRB transcripts were what got sequenced. Naive, central memory and regulatory T cell samples underwent deep immunoSEQ sequencing, averaging around 3.9 million total reads per sample. Sorted cells were lysed in RLT buffer, and RNA was extracted using DNase-treated RNeasy Micro or Mini kits according to cell number. To prevent cross-contamination, each cell subset was processed individually, whereas patient and healthy donor samples were processed jointly. The immunoSEQ multiplex PCR was used to amplify TCRB sequences from cDNA, generating 87-bp fragments that spanned the CDR3 region. The amplicons were sequenced using the Illumina HiSeq platform. In the original analysis: Synthetic template baselines were used to correct PCR bias computationally, reads within Hamming distance 2 were collapsed together, and singletons that could not be merged were discarded. Reads were aligned against IMGT to assign V, D and J genes, CDR3 length and insertions or deletions at six rearrangement sites. Clonotype counts were normalized to sorted cell number within each subset before computing true diversity and Gini coefficients with the tcR R package. The overlap coefficient, calculated on TCRB nucleotide sequences, was used to quantify repertoire sharing. Out-of-frame TCRB sequences from naive cells were analyzed as a proxy for the pre-selection repertoire. TCRdb took this table from immuneACCESS and kept in-frame rearrangements with V and J called. Such tables lack part of the clones; where checked against another copy, unresolved V genes explain under half of the gap, and the rest is unexplained. V, J and clone size reflect that table, while D and trimming were determined from the DNA. This sample has 350,000 to 450,000 clones in its table, and roughly an eighth of those were observed once. 0.0095% to 0.011% of the sample goes to the ten largest clones.

A word on this clone: No antigen is known for it. No clone much larger than this one lies a single base away; base qualities are absent.

From each donor, a single peripheral blood sample of approximately 120 mL on average was drawn into heparinised tubes. Naive, central memory, regulatory and stem cell-like memory CD4+ T cells were sorted on a BD FACSAria II using a panel including CD45RO, CCR7, CD25, CD127, CD95 and CD27. A purity above 98% was achieved for all sorted populations. PBMCs were isolated right away by Lymphoprep density gradient centrifugation and were stained directly, without culture. So that batch effects would be minimized, each experiment stained and sorted samples in pairs, pairing one healthy donor with one patient.

The V gene is TRBV28 and the J gene is TRBJ1-1, with TRBD1 as a weak D call on 6 bases. The sequenced sample was naive CD4+ T cells from blood. This specimen's cell subset or site label, interpreted: true naive CD4+ T cells. The sequence derives from a woman younger than 35 with type 1 diabetes. The CDR3 protein is CASPGPSPGQHTEAFF. In nucleotides, the sequence is TGTGCCAGCCCAGGGCCAAGCCCGGGACAACACACTGAAGCTTTCTTT. The entire variable domain, with the stretches around the CDR3 drawn from the reference TRBV28 and TRBJ1-1 proteins, is DVKVTQSSRYLVKRTGEKVFLECVQDMDHENMFWYRQDPGLGLRLIYFSYDVKMKEKGDIPEGYSVSREKKERFSLILESASTNQTSMYLCASPGPSPGQHTEAFFGQGTRLTVV.